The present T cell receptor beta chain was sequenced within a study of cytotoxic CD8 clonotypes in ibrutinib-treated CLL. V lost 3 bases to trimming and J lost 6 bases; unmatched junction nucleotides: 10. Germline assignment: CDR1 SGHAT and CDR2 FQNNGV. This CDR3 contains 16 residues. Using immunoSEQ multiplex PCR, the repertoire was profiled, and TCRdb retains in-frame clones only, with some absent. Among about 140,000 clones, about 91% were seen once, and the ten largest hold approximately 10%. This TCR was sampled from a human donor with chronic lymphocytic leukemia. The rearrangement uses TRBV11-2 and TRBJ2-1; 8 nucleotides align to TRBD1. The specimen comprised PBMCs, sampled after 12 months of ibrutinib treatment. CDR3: CASSFSTGGLGNEQFF. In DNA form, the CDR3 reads TGTGCCAGCAGCTTTTCTACAGGGGGTCTGGGCAATGAGCAGTTCTTC.